This entry features one T cell receptor (beta chain) sequence. Its antigen is still unknown. CDR3 length: 14 residues. V was cut by 5 bases and J by 7 bases, with 12 bases left in between. This sample stems from a study of identical twins. Overall study findings and caveats: Abundant beta clonotypes from cord blood bore fewer insertions; memory repertoires lacked this pattern. Cross-sectional statistics underpinned the conclusions; the same donors were not followed.

TCRdb re-derived calls from the 5' RACE reads in MiXCR, one entry per CDR3 protein. The top ten clones hold about 2.9% of a sample with some 440,000 distinct CDR3 sequences, 20% to 30% of them seen once. These data are also associated with another study on T cells expressing NK-cell markers. From that study: HCMV seropositivity characterized most of the eight sequenced donors, and seronegativity one. Restriction of the sorted population to alpha-beta TCR T cells was achieved in several experiments with an anti-gamma-delta TCR antibody.

This TCR was recovered from a woman between 18 and 29 years old in good health. Sequencing was carried out using CD4+ T cells sorted from blood. The J gene is TRBJ1-6, the V gene TRBV12-3 or TRBV12-4; maybe TRBD1 (5 bases). The CDR3 spells CASSNGQGNSPLHF. CDR3 nucleotides: TGTGCCAGCAGTAATGGGCAGGGAAATTCACCCCTCCACTTT.